This note documents a single TCR beta chain sequence. This sample was included in a study of shared clonotypes between healthy human individuals. CD45RO-negative cells were positively selected for CCR7, leaving out terminally differentiated effector memory CD45RA+ cells. This table comes from immunoSEQ multiplex PCR, and its TCRdb copy is limited to in-frame clones, with some not included. The sample has roughly 590,000 clones; over 95% are singletons. The trim removed 4 bases at V and 3 bases at J, leaving 8 bases unmatched. The CDR3 loop spans 16 amino acids. The germline gives CDR1 MNHEY, CDR2 SMNVEV (reference sequence).

The TCR sequence derives from a woman aged 25-40 years in good health. The sequenced sample was naive CD8+ T cells sorted from blood. This sequence joins TRBV27 and TRBJ2-7; 11 bases align to TRBD1. In nucleotides, the CDR3 is TGTGCCAGCAGTTCATGGGGACAGGGGGGAGGCTACGAGCAGTACTTC. Residues: CASSSWGQGGGYEQYF.